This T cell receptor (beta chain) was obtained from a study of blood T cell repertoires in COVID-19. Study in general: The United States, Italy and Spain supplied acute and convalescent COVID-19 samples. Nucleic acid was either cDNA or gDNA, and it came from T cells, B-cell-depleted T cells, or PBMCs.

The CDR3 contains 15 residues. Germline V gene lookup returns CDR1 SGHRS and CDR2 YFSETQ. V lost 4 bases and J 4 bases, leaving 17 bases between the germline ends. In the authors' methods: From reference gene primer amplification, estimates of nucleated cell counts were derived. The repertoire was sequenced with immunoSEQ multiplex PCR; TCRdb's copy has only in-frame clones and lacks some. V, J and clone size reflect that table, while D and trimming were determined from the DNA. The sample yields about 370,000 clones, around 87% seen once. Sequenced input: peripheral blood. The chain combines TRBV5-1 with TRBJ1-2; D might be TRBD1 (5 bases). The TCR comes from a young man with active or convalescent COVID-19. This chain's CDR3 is CASSGGTDGGYGYTF. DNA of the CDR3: TGCGCCAGCAGCGGAGGGACTGACGGCGGCTATGGCTACACCTTC.